One and the same sample provided the 19 T cell receptor beta chains below, sequenced in a study of cytotoxic CD8 clonotypes in ibrutinib-treated CLL. Method: immunoSEQ multiplex PCR; TCRdb's copy keeps in-frame clones and lacks some. The table lists about 160,000 clones, around nine tenths of them singletons, with 3% in the top ten. The material sequenced was PBMCs, taken at disease progression, from a patient treated with ibrutinib. The receptors shown here come from a human donor with chronic lymphocytic leukemia.

This chain links TRBV7-3 with TRBJ2-1; tentatively, D is TRBD2 (5 bases). CDR1 is SGHTA, CDR2 FQGTGA, per germline. This CDR3 has 14 amino acids. V was shortened by 6 bases and J by 3 bases, with 12 bases between the two germline ends. The CDR3: CASRIRRDYNEQFF. CDR3 DNA sequence: TGTGCCAGCAGGATTCGCCGGGACTACAATGAGCAGTTCTTC. Drawing the rest from reference TRBV7-3 and TRBJ2-1, the complete variable domain is GAGVSQTPSNKVTEKGKYVELRCDPISGHTALYWYRQSLGQGPEFLIYFQGTGAADDSGLPNDRFFAVRPEGSVSTLKIQRTERGDSAVYLCASRIRRDYNEQFFGPGTRLTVL.

The DNA for the CDR3 is TGTGCCAGCTCACTTACCGGGACAGGGATCACCGGGGAGCTGTTTTTT. This encodes CASSLTGTGITGELFF. This rearrangement joins TRBV18 to TRBJ2-2; 9 bases align to TRBD1. Trimming cost V 4 bases and J 4 bases; bases outside gene matches: 7. CDR1 KGHSH and CDR2 LQKENI come from the germline V gene. This CDR3 has 16 residues.

The chain recombines TRBV11-2 with TRBJ2-7; D may be TRBD1 (6 bases). V was cut by 3 bases and J by 3 bases, with 9 bases left in between. The length of the CDR3 is 13 residues. CDR1 SGHAT and CDR2 FQNNGV come from the germline V gene. As DNA, the CDR3 is TGTGCCAGCAGCTTGGACAGACACTACGAGCAGTACTTC. This translates into CASSLDRHYEQYF.

This sequence joins TRBV27 and TRBJ1-3; 9 positions agree with TRBD1. CDR3 length: 17 residues. Germline CDR1 is MNHEY and CDR2 is SMNVEV (reference sequence). The J segment lost 1 base and the V segment lost 6 bases, leaving 10 bases of the junction unmatched. The CDR3 bases are TGTGCCAGCAGGAAAACAGGGGGCCTGTCTTCTGGAAACACCATATATTTT. Translation: CASRKTGGLSSGNTIYF.

The rearrangement links TRBV18 to TRBJ2-3, with D unresolved. V dropped 3 bases and J dropped 2 bases, with 9 bases sitting between them. Germline V gene lookup returns CDR1 KGHSH and CDR2 LQKENI. The CDR3 length is 14 residues. In nucleotides, the CDR3 is TGTGCCAGCTCACCCAGGATTAACACAGATACGCAGTATTTT. Amino acids: CASSPRINTDTQYF.

The rearrangement joins TRBV19 to TRBJ2-2, with D tentatively TRBD1 or TRBD2 (5 bases each). V dropped 4 bases and J dropped 5 bases, with 11 bases sitting between them. CDR3 length: 14 amino acids. Germline V lookup: CDR1 LNHDA, CDR2 SQIVND (reference sequence). Here the CDR3 DNA reads TGTGCCAGTAGTACGGGACCATCGACCGGGGAGCTGTTTTTT. Amino acid sequence: CASSTGPSTGELFF.

The chain has TRBV28 and TRBJ1-1; D is possibly TRBD1 (6 bases). The V end lost 6 bases, the J end lost 1 base, and 15 bases lay between the germline ends. CDR1 and CDR2 from the germline V gene are MDHEN and SYDVKM. The CDR3 spans 15 residues. In DNA form, the CDR3 reads TGTGCCAGCAGCCAGGGGTGGATGAGGAACACTGAAGCTTTCTTT. Translation: CASSQGWMRNTEAFF.

This clone came up once. The rearrangement links TRBV15 to TRBJ2-1; 7 positions agree with TRBD1. There are 16 residues in the CDR3. The germline V gene encodes CDR1 LNHNV and CDR2 YYDKDF (reference sequence). The trim removed 0 bases at V and 0 bases at J, leaving 2 bases unmatched. For the CDR3, the DNA is TGTGCCACCAGCAGAGAAGACAGGGTCTCCTACAATGAGCAGTTCTTC. Translation: CATSREDRVSYNEQFF. Together with reference TRBV15 and TRBJ2-1, the CDR3 gives the full variable domain: DAMVIQNPRYQVTQFGKPVTLSCSQTLNHNVMYWYQQKSSQAPKLLFHYYDKDFNNEADTPDNFQSRRPNTSFCFLDIRSPGLGDTAMYLCATSREDRVSYNEQFFGPGTRLTVL.

The chain combines TRBV9 with TRBJ2-7; possibly TRBD2 for D (6 bases). The germline V gene has CDR1 SGDLS and CDR2 YYNGEE. The CDR3 runs 16 residues. Trimming removed 0 bases at V and 0 bases at J, with 13 bases between. CDR3 amino acids: CASSVGGGTSSYEQYF. The CDR3 DNA is TGTGCCAGCAGCGTAGGTGGAGGGACCAGCTCCTACGAGCAGTACTTC.

CDR3 in amino acids: CATKLAGNNEQFF. DNA of the CDR3: TGTGCTACCAAACTAGCGGGAAACAATGAGCAGTTCTTC. The genes are TRBV6-5 and TRBJ2-1; TRBD2 agrees at 10 bases. Germline V gene data show CDR1 as MNHEY and CDR2 as SVGAGI. The CDR3 length is 13 residues.

This clone appeared once. The chain recombines TRBV13 with TRBJ1-5, with 8 positions matching TRBD1. V lost 0 bases to trimming and J lost 7 bases; unmatched junction nucleotides: 2. Per the germline V gene, CDR1 is PRHDT and CDR2 is FYEKMQ (reference sequence). The CDR3 is 14 residues long. The CDR3 DNA follows: TGTGCCAGCAGCTTAGGCAGGGGGCGACAGCCCCAGCATTTT. It is translated as CASSLGRGRQPQHF. Full variable domain (remainder filled in from reference TRBV13 and TRBJ1-5): AAGVIQSPRHLIKEKRETATLKCYPIPRHDTVYWYQQGPGQDPQFLISFYEKMQSDKGSIPDRFSAQQFSDYHSELNMSSLELGDSALYFCASSLGRGRQPQHFGDGTRLSIL.

This rearrangement joins TRBV11-3 to TRBJ2-3, with no clear D. CDR3 length: 11 residues. Trimming took 3 bases from V and 2 from J, leaving 0 bases between them. Per germline, CDR1 SGHNT and CDR2 YENEEA. The CDR3 region is CASSFTDTQYF. The DNA for the CDR3 is TGTGCCAGCAGCTTCACAGATACGCAGTATTTT.

The chain carries TRBV27 and TRBJ2-5; perhaps TRBD1 as D (6 bases). Trimming pared 1 base from V and 4 bases from J, leaving 13 bases between. Germline values: CDR1 MNHEY, CDR2 SMNVEV (reference sequence). The CDR3 covers 15 residues. The CDR3 sequence: CASSLWGLGLETQYF. As DNA, the CDR3 is TGTGCCAGCAGTTTATGGGGGCTCGGTTTAGAGACCCAGTACTTC.

V and J are TRBV28 and TRBJ1-2, with a possible D match to TRBD1 (6 bases). CDR1 and CDR2 (germline): MDHEN, SYDVKM. The V and J ends lost 3 bases and 3 bases respectively, with 17 bases between them. This CDR3 has 16 residues. CDR3 region: CASSLGLRTVHYGYTF. CDR3 nucleotide sequence: TGTGCCAGCAGTTTGGGGTTAAGGACAGTTCACTATGGCTACACCTTC.

The chain combines TRBV5-1 with TRBJ1-2; the D is unclear. V lost 0 bases and J 5 bases, leaving 5 bases between the germline ends. The germline V gene has CDR1 SGHRS and CDR2 YFSETQ. The CDR3 runs to 12 residues. The CDR3 DNA reads as TGCGCCAGCAGCTTGGGCAGATATGGCTACACCTTC. Amino acids: CASSLGRYGYTF.

The rearrangement uses TRBV7-3 and TRBJ2-3; the match to TRBD2 covers 7 bases. V lost 2 bases and J lost 2; bases outside the gene matches: 10. This CDR3 contains 17 residues. From germline, CDR1 is SGHTA and CDR2 FQGTGA. CDR3 protein: CASSLAGEKPPTDTQYF. The CDR3 DNA reads TGTGCCAGCAGCTTAGCGGGAGAGAAACCGCCCACAGATACGCAGTATTTT.

The chain carries TRBV5-6 and TRBJ1-1; D uncertain. Looked up from germline, CDR1 is SGHDT and CDR2 is YYEEEE. The CDR3 runs to 17 residues. The germline V and J ends were trimmed by 4 bases and 3 bases, with 22 bases remaining between them. The CDR3, as DNA: TGTGCCAGCAGCGGGTTATTATGGGTGGTACGGGACACTGAAGCTTTCTTT. The encoded protein is CASSGLLWVVRDTEAFF.

This clone was picked up one time. The V gene is TRBV7-2, the J gene TRBJ1-1; TRBD1 is a possible D gene (5 bases). The germline gives CDR1 SGHTA, CDR2 FQGNSA. V shed 1 base and J shed 1 base, with 13 bases lying between them. The CDR3 totals 16 residues. The CDR3 is CASSLVVWDPNTEAFF. In nucleotides, the CDR3 is TGTGCCAGCAGCTTAGTCGTTTGGGACCCGAACACTGAAGCTTTCTTT. The full variable domain, completed using reference TRBV7-2 and TRBJ1-1, is GAGVSQSPSNKVTEKGKDVELRCDPISGHTALYWYRQSLGQGLEFLIYFQGNSAPDKSGLPSDRFSAERTGGSVSTLTIQRTQQEDSAVYLCASSLVVWDPNTEAFFGQGTRLTVV.

V gene TRBV5-1 combines with J gene TRBJ2-2; tentatively, D is TRBD1 or TRBD2 (6 bases each). CDR1 is SGHRS, CDR2 YFSETQ, per germline. The CDR3 has 17 amino acids. The germline V and J ends were trimmed by 4 bases and 0 bases, with 16 bases remaining between them. CDR3 nucleotides: TGCGCCAGCAGCATGCACAGGGACTCCGCGAACACCGGGGAGCTGTTTTTT. Translated, it gives CASSMHRDSANTGELFF.